This paragraph reports one TCR beta chain. Its cognate antigen is unknown. The data derive from a study of OX40 agonist ivuxolimab in advanced cancers. Study-wide background: Patients' therapy was ivuxolimab, an antibody that acts as an agonist of OX40 (CD134).

Trimming took 2 bases from V and 3 from J, leaving 11 bases between them. Germline CDR1 and CDR2: SGHAT and FQNNGV. The CDR3 sequence is 15 residues long. Study-level results: CD8+ T cells (on average) carried more expanded clones than CD4+ T cells. Circulating CD4+ and CD8+ T cells showed clonal expansion by week 6 at 0.1 to 3.0 mg/kg.

Autoimmune disease history or systemic immunosuppression barred patients. Data came from immunoSEQ multiplex PCR; TCRdb stores just in-frame clones and leaves some out. This repertoire shows about 93,000 clones, under 95% found once; its top ten account for approximately 2.4%. The sample consisted of CD4+ or CD8+ T cells sorted from blood, taken in a trial of the OX40 agonist ivuxolimab. V is TRBV11-2 and J is TRBJ2-1, with TRBD2 as a possible D gene (5 bases). This clonotype originated in an adult with an advanced solid tumor such as melanoma, head and neck, liver or kidney cancer. Here the CDR3 reads CASSLLASDYNEQFF. The CDR3 DNA reads as TGTGCCAGCAGCTTACTAGCTTCAGACTACAATGAGCAGTTCTTC.